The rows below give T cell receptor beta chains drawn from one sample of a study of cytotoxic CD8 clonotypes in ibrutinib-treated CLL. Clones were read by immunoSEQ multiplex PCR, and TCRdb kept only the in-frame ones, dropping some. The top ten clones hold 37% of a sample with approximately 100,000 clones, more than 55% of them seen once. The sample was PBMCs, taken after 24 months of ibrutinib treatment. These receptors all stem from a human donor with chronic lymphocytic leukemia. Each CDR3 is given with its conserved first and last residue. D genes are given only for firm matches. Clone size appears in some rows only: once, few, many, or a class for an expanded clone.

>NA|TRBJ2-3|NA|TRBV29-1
TGCAGCGCATCGGGCGGAGGAGCAGATACGCAGTATTTT
CSASGGGADTQYF
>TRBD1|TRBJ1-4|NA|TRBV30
TGTGCCTGGAGCCCCGACAGGGGAGTGGATGAAAAACTGTTTTTT
CAWSPDRGVDEKLFF
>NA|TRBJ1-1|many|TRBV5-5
TGTGCCAGCAGCTGGGTGGGTGGCGGGGTACTAGACACTGAAGCTTTCTTT
CASSWVGGGVLDTEAFF
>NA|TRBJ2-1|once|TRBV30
TGTGCCTGCACCGCCGATGAGAGCTCCTACAATGAGCAGTTCTTC
CACTADESSYNEQFF
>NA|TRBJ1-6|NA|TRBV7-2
TGTGCCAGCAGCTTAGACTCGGGGGCGACTAATTCACCCCTCCACTTT
CASSLDSGATNSPLHF
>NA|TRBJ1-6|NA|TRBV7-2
TGTGCCAGCAGCTTAGAAGGGGACTTGAATTCACCCCTCCACTTT
CASSLEGDLNSPLHF
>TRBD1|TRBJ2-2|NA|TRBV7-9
TGTGCCAGCAGCCCACTGGACAGGGAACGCACCGGAGAGCTGTTTTTT
CASSPLDRERTGELFF
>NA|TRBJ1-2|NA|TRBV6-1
TGTGCCAGCAGTGATCTGGGGGAGGACTATGGCTACACCTTC
CASSDLGEDYGYTF
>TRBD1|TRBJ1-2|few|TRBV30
TGTGCCCAGAGTGGTGGACAGGGTATCGGCTACACCTTC
CAQSGGQGIGYTF
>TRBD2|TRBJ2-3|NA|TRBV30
TGTGCCTGGACTAGCGGGGCAGGGTGGACAGATACGCAGTATTTT
CAWTSGAGWTDTQYF
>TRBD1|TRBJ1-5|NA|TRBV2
TGTGCCAGCAGTGGACAGGGGGCGACTAATCAGCCCCAGCATTTT
CASSGQGATNQPQHF
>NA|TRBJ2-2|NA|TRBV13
TGTGCCAGCAGCTTAGGTGGTAGCGGAGCCGGGGAGCTGTTTTTT
CASSLGGSGAGELFF
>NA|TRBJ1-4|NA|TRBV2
TGTGCCAGCAGTGTAAGGGCTAATGAAAAACTGTTTTTT
CASSVRANEKLFF
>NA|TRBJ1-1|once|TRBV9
TGTGCCAGCAGCGTAGAGGGTTTTTACCGGGTCACTGAAGCTTTCTTT
CASSVEGFYRVTEAFF
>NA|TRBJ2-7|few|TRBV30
TGTGCCTGGAGTGTAAGCAGGGGCTACGAGCAGTACTTC
CAWSVSRGYEQYF
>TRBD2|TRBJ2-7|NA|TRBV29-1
TGCAGCGTTGCCCCCTTCAGCGGGGGGGCCTCGTACGAGCAGTACTTC
CSVAPFSGGASYEQYF
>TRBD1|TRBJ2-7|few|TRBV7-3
TGTGCCAGCAGCTCGCAGGGGGCGGACGGGGAGCAGTACTTC
CASSSQGADGEQYF
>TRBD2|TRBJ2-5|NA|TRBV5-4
TGTGCCAGCGGACTAGCGGGGCAAGAGACCCAGTACTTC
CASGLAGQETQYF
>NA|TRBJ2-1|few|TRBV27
TGTGCCAGCGGGGGCCAGGGGGGAAGCTACAATGAGCAGTTCTTC
CASGGQGGSYNEQFF
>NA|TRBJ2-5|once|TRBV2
TGTGCCAGCAGTGATCGGCGAACCCAAGAGACCCAGTACTTC
CASSDRRTQETQYF
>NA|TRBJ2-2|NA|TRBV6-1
TGTGCCAGCAGTGAATGGGGCCAGCCCACCGGGGAGCTGTTTTTT
CASSEWGQPTGELFF
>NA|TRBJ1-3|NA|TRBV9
TGTGCCAGCAGCGCCGACGGCGGCCTGAGCTCTGGAAACACCATATATTTT
CASSADGGLSSGNTIYF
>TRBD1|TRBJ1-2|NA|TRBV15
TGTGCCACCAGCAAAGAGGGGGGACAGCCAAACTATGGCTACACCTTC
CATSKEGGQPNYGYTF
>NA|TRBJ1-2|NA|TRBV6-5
TGTGCCAGCAGTTACTCCCATCAGGGCAACTATGGCTACACCTTC
CASSYSHQGNYGYTF
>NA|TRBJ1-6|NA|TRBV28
TGTGCCAGCAGTTCGCCAGGCCAGGGGTCACCCCTCCACTTT
CASSSPGQGSPLHF
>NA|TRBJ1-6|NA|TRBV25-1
TGTGCCAGCAGTCAGAGACGAAGGCCGTGGTCACCCCTCCACTTT
CASSQRRRPWSPLHF
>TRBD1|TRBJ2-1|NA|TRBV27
TGTGCCAGCAGCCCGACAGGGGCCTCCTACAATGAGCAGTTCTTC
CASSPTGASYNEQFF
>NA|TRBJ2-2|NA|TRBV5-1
TGCGCCAGCAGCTTCAGTCCTGAGAACACCGGGGAGCTGTTTTTT
CASSFSPENTGELFF
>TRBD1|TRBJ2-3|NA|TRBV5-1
TGCGCCAGCAAGGCGACAGGGGGCGGAGATACGCAGTATTTT
CASKATGGGDTQYF
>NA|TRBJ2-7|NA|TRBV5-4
TGTGCCAGCAGCAGAGGAAACTACGAGCAGTACTTC
CASSRGNYEQYF
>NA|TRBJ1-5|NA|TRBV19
TGTGCCAGTAGTTCTCCCACGGGCAATCAGCCCCAGCATTTT
CASSSPTGNQPQHF
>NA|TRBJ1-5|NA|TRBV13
TGTGCCAGCAGCTTATTGGGAAGGGAGCCCCAGCATTTT
CASSLLGREPQHF
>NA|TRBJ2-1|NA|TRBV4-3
TGCGCCAGCAGCCAAGTAACCGGTGATGTACAGTTCTTC
CASSQVTGDVQFF
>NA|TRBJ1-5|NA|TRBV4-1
TGCGCCAGCAGCCAAGTGGACACTTATCAGCCCCAGCATTTT
CASSQVDTYQPQHF
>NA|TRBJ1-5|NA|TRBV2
TGTGCCAGCACTTGGGGCAGGGGCAATTTCGCCCAGCATTTT
CASTWGRGNFAQHF
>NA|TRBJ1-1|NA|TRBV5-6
TGTGCCAGCAGCAGAACAGGGAGAGAAGCTTTCTTT
CASSRTGREAFF
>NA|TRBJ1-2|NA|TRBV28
TGTGCCAGCAGTTCCCCCGTCGGGGGGAGCAATGGCTACACCTTC
CASSSPVGGSNGYTF
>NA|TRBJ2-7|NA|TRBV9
TGTGCCAGCAGCGAGGGGGGACTTGGGGTCCACGAGCAGTACTTC
CASSEGGLGVHEQYF
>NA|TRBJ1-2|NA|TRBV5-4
TGTGCCAGCAGCCGGTGGGGGAACTATGGCTACACCTTC
CASSRWGNYGYTF
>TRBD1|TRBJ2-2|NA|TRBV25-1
TGTGCCAGCAGTCCACAGGGGACCGGCGGGGAGCTGTTTTTT
CASSPQGTGGELFF
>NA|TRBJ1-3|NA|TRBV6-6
TGTGCCAGCAGTTACGGAAACACCATATATTTT
CASSYGNTIYF
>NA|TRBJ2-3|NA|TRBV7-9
TGTGCCAGCAGCTTCCGCCTCTCCGATACGCAGTATTTT
CASSFRLSDTQYF
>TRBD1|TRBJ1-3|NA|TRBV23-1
TGCGCCAGCAGTCAAGACAGGGGGAAAGAGGGAACTGGAAACACCATATATTTT
CASSQDRGKEGTGNTIYF
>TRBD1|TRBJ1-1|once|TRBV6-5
TGTGCCAGCAGTTACTCGACAGGGATGAACACTGAAGCTTTCTTT
CASSYSTGMNTEAFF
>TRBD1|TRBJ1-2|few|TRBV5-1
TGCGCCAGCACCCCATACAGGGGGAACTATGGCTACACCTTC
CASTPYRGNYGYTF
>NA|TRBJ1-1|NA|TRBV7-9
TGTGCCAGCAGCCAGCCCCCGAACACTGAAGCTTTCTTT
CASSQPPNTEAFF
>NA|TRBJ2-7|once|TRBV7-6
TGTGCCAGCAGCTCCGACCCCAATAGCCATATGGACGAGCAGTACTTC
CASSSDPNSHMDEQYF
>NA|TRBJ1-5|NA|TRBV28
TGTGCCAGCAGTTTACCCTCGGGAGGCAATCAGCCCCAGCATTTT
CASSLPSGGNQPQHF
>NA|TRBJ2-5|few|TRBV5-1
TGCGCCAGCAGCTTGGAGTTGGAGACCCAGTACTTC
CASSLELETQYF